Sequencing of this TCR beta chain was carried out in a study of T-cell memory formation after mild COVID-19 (dated by TCRdb to about 2021). For the study in its entirety: TCR sequence clusters from the two donors were largely donor specific. Longitudinal TCRalpha and TCRbeta repertoire sequencing tracked T-cell clones expanding and contracting after mild COVID-19 in a couple of donors. The cohort comprised two young, previously healthy adult volunteers, one female and one male.

Taken from the germline V gene, the CDR1 and CDR2 loops are SGHRS and YFSETQ. The CDR3 measures 14 amino acids from cysteine to phenylalanine. Only CDR3 DNA is held: 42 bases, read in frame from base 1. Cut back by 2 bases and 0 bases, the V and J ends lie 9 bases apart. This clonotype was found a few times. There is no known antigen for this receptor. No base quality values were provided; no much bigger clone lies one nucleotide off. Sequencing relied on an Illumina NovaSeq 6000. cDNA libraries for TCRalpha and TCRbeta were prepared by 5'RACE using constant-segment primers, with sample barcodes and unique molecular identifiers added. Trizol reagent was used to extract RNA from every sample. The libraries were amplified in two PCR steps, and the second step added a second sample barcode and Illumina TruSeq adapters. Sequencing of libraries was performed on an Illumina NovaSeq with 2 x 150 bp paired-end reads. Under the source paper's analysis protocol: Demultiplexing of reads and collapsing into UMI-guided consensus sequences were performed with migec v1.2.7. Using mixcr v2.1.11, the UMI consensuses were aligned to TRA and TRB V and J templates and assembled into clonotypes. A clonotype was counted as expanded or contracted only when both edgeR and NoisET called the clonotype significant, with the noise models trained on biological replicates. edgeR calls used a false discovery rate-adjusted p below 0.01 and a log2 fold-change threshold of 1. As an exploratory analysis of dynamics, PCA with hierarchical clustering was applied to max-normalized trajectories of the 1000 most abundant clonotypes. Separately sequenced CD4+ and CD8+ repertoires were used to assign the CD4 or CD8 phenotype of responding clones. The public sequencing data were trimmed at Q25 with fastp and processed into clonotypes with MiXCR by TCRdb, which kept only in-frame beta chains. Under each unique CDR3 protein, matching rows form one entry showing the most common genes and DNA. In this record, the V and J calls reflect TCRdb's handling and not the investigators' own analysis. This sample comprises under 400,000 distinct CDR3 sequences, around a fifth of them detected only once. Under 15% of the sample rests with the top ten.

PBMCs were isolated by Ficoll-Paque density gradient centrifugation. What the study reported, not specific to this receptor: SARS-CoV-2 specificity of the second-wave clones peaking on day 37 was not confirmed. The study included only a couple of mild cases, and larger cohorts that include severe cases with pre-infection samples were judged to be necessary. Some responding clones were detected in pre-infection memory, which suggested that pre-existing cross-reactive memory T cells had joined the SARS-CoV-2 response. Contracting CD4+ clones appeared mostly in the CM and EM memory subsets, whereas CD8+ clones were enriched in EMRA. Clones that contracted from day 15 to 85 showed balanced CD4/CD8 phenotypes, whereas a second wave of clones that expanded from day 15 to 37 leaned towards CD4+.

Recombination joined TRBV5-1 with TRBJ2-7; the D gene is perhaps TRBD2, from 5 matching bases. The clonotype was recovered from an adult woman who had mild COVID-19 (a few samples of this study predate the infection). The sample titles of this study are shuffled in the database, so cell type and time point are left out; the donor was told from shared clones. Input material: PBMCs or a T cell subset sorted from them (not recorded which). The bases are TGCGCCAGCAGCTTTTCTCTAGCCTCCTACGAGCAGTACTTC. Its translation is CASSFSLASYEQYF.